This TCR beta chain was retrieved from a study of post-analysis software for immune sequencing data. On the study more broadly: Relapsing-remitting, secondary progressive and progressive-relapsing multiple sclerosis courses were included. Overall study findings and caveats: Multiple sclerosis was associated with a significant reduction in normalized Chao1 diversity relative to controls. TRBV segments more frequent in patients than in controls numbered roughly five and included TRBV5-6, TRBV5-1 and TRBV20-1. Analysis by F measure revealed that same-batch samples clustered strongly together.

To note about this clonotype: Its matching antigen is unknown. One junction end disagrees with the germline gene, perhaps due to a read error.

Prepared TCR beta cDNA libraries contained unique molecular identifiers. Around 500,000 cDNA molecules were obtained per 1 to 10 million input T cells. Via MiXCR, TCRdb re-called the PCR reads, giving one row per CDR3 protein. Among 600,000 to 750,000 distinct CDR3 sequences listed, 55% to 70% were seen once. This CDR3 contains 14 residues. From germline, CDR1 is PRHDT and CDR2 FYEKMQ (reference sequence). The clonotype comes from a girl aged 2-10 years with multiple sclerosis. The genes are TRBV13 and TRBJ1-2; TRBD1 matches at 10 bases. The sample taken for sequencing was blood. The CDR3 nucleotides are TGTGCCGGCAGCTCCCGACAGGGGGCCCGTGGCTACACCTTC. It is translated as CAGSSRQGARGYTF. The whole variable domain, filled in from reference TRBV13 and TRBJ1-2, reads AAGVIQSPRHLIKEKRETATLKCYPIPRHDTVYWYQQGPGQDPQFLISFYEKMQSDKGSIPDRFSAQQFSDYHSELNMSSLELGDSALYFCAGSSRQGARGYTFGSGTRLTVV.